A selection of T cell receptor beta chains follows, all from one sample in a study of early T cells in non-severe SARS-CoV-2 infection. TCRdb independently ran MiXCR on the 5' RACE reads; one entry per CDR3 protein. The table lists 40,000 or so distinct CDR3 sequences, roughly 12% of them singletons. The sample taken for sequencing was whole blood. Receptors originate from an adult who was a healthcare worker with PCR-confirmed SARS-CoV-2 infection or an uninfected control (not recorded which). The CDR3 runs from the conserved cysteine through the conserved F or W. The order of the fields is V gene, D gene, J gene, CDR3 protein. A D gene is named only where the DNA matches it firmly.

>TRBV28|TRBD2|TRBJ2-7
CASSLPGLIYEQYF
>TRBV6-1|.|TRBJ1-2
CASSENGPSGYGYTF
>TRBV29-1|TRBD1|TRBJ1-1
CSVGQGNTEAFF
>TRBV29-1|TRBD1|TRBJ1-2
CSVKTGTYGYTF
>TRBV6-4|.|TRBJ2-1
CASSRDLLSSYNEQFF
>TRBV2|.|TRBJ2-7
CASRHKQEIQVEQYF
>TRBV7-2|.|TRBJ1-1
CASSGRARNTEAFF
>TRBV3-2|.|TRBJ1-3
CASSQEGQGGNTIYF
>TRBV7-7|.|TRBJ2-1
CASSLTAGWSEQFF
>TRBV19|TRBD1|TRBJ1-1
CASSIDRGARRTEAFF
>TRBV29-1|TRBD2|TRBJ2-5
CSVDGGVQETQYF
>TRBV4-1|TRBD1|TRBJ2-4
CASSQGQGASKNIQYF
>TRBV6-2/TRBV6-3|TRBD1|TRBJ1-5
CATWTGNQRNQPQHF
>TRBV7-2|.|TRBJ2-1
CASSLETGVYNEQFF
>TRBV7-2|.|TRBJ1-2
CASSGYQTLYGYTF
>TRBV7-8|.|TRBJ2-1
CASSLAMTGSNEQFF
>TRBV6-2/TRBV6-3|.|TRBJ1-1
CASRTQGHVTEAFF
>TRBV5-1|.|TRBJ1-6
CASSLALRNSPLHF
>TRBV6-2/TRBV6-3|TRBD2|TRBJ2-7
CASRPYPPTSGSYEQYF
>TRBV7-2|TRBD2|TRBJ2-7
CASSLHLAGVYEQYF
>TRBV20-1|TRBD1|TRBJ1-1
CSAPAGGTEAFF